This T cell receptor beta chain originates from a study of sequential checkpoint blockade in melanoma. As for the study in general: TCRβ was sequenced from DNA of under 100 pretreatment tumors.

Only a few counts were recorded for this clone. Noted treatment: randomized to nivolumab then ipilimumab (arm A) or the reverse (arm B). This CDR3 spans 15 amino acids. Germline values: CDR1 GTSNPN, CDR2 SVGIG (reference sequence). V gave up 0 bases and J gave up 3 bases; unmatched junction bases: 3. TCRdb keeps only in-frame clones here, not all; method: immunoSEQ multiplex PCR. The sample carries 40,000 or so clones, 30% to 35% recorded once. The receptor was isolated from a human donor with melanoma. The sequencing here drew on tumor tissue (inferred from file names), taken from a patient given nivolumab and ipilimumab in sequence. The chain couples TRBV30 to TRBJ1-3; 9 nucleotides agree with TRBD1. The CDR3 nucleotides are TGTGCCTGGAGTGTGACAGGGGGGTATGGAAACACCATATATTTT. Residues: CAWSVTGGYGNTIYF.